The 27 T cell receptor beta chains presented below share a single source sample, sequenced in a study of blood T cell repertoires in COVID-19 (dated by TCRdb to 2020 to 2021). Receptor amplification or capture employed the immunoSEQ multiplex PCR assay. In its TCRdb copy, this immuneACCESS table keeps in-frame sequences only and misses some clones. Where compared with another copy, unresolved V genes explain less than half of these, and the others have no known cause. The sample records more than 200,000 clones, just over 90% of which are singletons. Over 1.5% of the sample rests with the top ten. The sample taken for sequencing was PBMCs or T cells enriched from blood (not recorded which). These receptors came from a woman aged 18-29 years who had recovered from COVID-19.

CDR3 nucleotides: TGTGCCAGCAGCTCTATTGGGGGGGTACGCACAGATACGCAGTATTTT. It encodes CASSSIGGVRTDTQYF. This sequence joins TRBV7-9 and TRBJ2-3, with 7 bases lining up with TRBD2. The CDR3 length is 16 residues. CDR1 and CDR2 from the germline V gene are SEHNR and FQNEAQ (reference sequence). The V and J ends lost 4 bases and 1 base, in that order; junction bases with no gene match: 8. The whole variable domain, remainder taken from reference TRBV7-9 and TRBJ2-3, is DTGVSQNPRHKITKRGQNVTFRCDPISEHNRLYWYRQTLGQGPEFLTYFQNEAQLEKSRLLSDRFSAERPKGSFSTLEIQRTEQGDSAMYLCASSSIGGVRTDTQYFGPGTRLTVL.

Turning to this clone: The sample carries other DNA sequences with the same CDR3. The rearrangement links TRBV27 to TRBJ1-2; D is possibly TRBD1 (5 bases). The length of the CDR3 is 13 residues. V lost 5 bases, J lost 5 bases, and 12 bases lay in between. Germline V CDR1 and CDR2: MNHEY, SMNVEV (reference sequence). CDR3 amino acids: CASSLSGGYGYTF. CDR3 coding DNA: TGTGCCAGCAGTCTCTCGGGGGGTTATGGCTACACCTTC.

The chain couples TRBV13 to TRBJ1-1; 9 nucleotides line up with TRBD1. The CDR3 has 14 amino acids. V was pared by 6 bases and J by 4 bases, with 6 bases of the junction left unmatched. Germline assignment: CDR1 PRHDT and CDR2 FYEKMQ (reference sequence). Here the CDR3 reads CASSAGQGGTEAFF. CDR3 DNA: TGTGCCAGCAGTGCGGGACAGGGTGGCACTGAAGCTTTCTTT.

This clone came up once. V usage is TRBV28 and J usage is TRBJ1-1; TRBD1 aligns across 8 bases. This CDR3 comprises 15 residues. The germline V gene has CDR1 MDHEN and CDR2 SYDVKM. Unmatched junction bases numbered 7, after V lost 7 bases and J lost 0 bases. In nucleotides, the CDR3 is TGTGCCAGCAAGGGACAGGAAAACATGAACACTGAAGCTTTCTTT. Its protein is CASKGQENMNTEAFF.

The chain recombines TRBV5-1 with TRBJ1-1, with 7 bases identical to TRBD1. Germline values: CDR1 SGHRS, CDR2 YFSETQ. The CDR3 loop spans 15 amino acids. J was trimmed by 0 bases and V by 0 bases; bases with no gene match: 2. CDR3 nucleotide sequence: TGCGCCAGCAGCTTGGACAGGGGCGTGAACACTGAAGCTTTCTTT. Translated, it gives CASSLDRGVNTEAFF.

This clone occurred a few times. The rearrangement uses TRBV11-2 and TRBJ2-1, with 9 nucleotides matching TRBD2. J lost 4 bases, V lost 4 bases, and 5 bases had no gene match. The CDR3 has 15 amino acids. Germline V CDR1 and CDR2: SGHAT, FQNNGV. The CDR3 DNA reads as TGTGCCAGCAGCTCTCGACTAGCGGAATACAATGAGCAGTTCTTC. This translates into CASSSRLAEYNEQFF. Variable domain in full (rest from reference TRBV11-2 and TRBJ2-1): EAGVAQSPRYKIIEKRQSVAFWCNPISGHATLYWYQQILGQGPKLLIQFQNNGVVDDSQLPKDRFSAERLKGVDSTLKIQPAKLEDSAVYLCASSSRLAEYNEQFFGPGTRLTVL.

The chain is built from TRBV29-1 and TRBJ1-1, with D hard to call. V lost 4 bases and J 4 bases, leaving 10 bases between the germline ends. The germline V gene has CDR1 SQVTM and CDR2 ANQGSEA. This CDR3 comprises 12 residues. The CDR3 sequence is CSVALPSTEAFF. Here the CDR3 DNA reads TGCAGCGTTGCCCTTCCCTCCACTGAAGCTTTCTTT.

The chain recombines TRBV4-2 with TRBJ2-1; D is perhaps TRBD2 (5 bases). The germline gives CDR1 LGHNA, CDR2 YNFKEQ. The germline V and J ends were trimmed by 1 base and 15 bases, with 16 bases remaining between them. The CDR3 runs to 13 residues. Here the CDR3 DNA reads TGTGCCAGCAGCCAAGCCGACGCGGGCCGCACGTTCTTC. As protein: CASSQADAGRTFF.

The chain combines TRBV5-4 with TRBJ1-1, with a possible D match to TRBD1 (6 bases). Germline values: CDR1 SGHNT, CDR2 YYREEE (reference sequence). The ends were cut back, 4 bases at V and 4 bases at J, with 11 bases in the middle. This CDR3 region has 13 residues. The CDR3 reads CASSTRGGTEAFF. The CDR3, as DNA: TGTGCCAGCAGCACGAGGGGGGGCACTGAAGCTTTCTTT.

CDR3 sequence: CASSPSGRRADTQYF. The CDR3 DNA follows: TGCGCCAGCAGCCCCTCGGGTAGACGCGCAGATACGCAGTATTTT. The gene calls are TRBV5-1 and TRBJ2-3; D is unclear. CDR3 length: 15 residues. V lost 4 bases to trimming and J lost 4 bases, with 16 bases between them. In germline, CDR1 is SGHRS, CDR2 YFSETQ.

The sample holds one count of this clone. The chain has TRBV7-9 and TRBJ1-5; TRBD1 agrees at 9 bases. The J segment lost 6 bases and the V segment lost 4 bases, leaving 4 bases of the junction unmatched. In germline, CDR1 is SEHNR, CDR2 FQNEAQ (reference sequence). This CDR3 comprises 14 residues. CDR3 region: CASSSGTGIQPQHF. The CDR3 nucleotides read TGTGCCAGCAGCTCCGGGACAGGGATTCAGCCCCAGCATTTT.

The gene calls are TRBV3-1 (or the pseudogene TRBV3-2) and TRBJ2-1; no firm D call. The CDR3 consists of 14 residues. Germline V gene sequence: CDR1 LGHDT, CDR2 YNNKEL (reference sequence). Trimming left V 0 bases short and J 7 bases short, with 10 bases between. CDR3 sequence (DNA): TGTGCCAGCAGCCAAGATCCCAGTACGAATGAGCAGTTCTTC. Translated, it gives CASSQDPSTNEQFF.

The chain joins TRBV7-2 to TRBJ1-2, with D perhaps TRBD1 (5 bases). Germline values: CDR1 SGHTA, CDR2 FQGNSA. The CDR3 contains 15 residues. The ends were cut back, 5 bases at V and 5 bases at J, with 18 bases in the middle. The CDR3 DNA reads TGTGCCAGCAGCGTACTGGGGGGACCGAGGTATGGCTACACCTTC. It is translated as CASSVLGGPRYGYTF.

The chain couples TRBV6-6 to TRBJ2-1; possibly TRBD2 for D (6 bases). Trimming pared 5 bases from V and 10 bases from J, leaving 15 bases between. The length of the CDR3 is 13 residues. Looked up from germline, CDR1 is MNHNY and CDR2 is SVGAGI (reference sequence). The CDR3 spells CASSRSGLAEQFF. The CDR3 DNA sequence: TGTGCCAGCAGTCGATCGGGGCTAGCGGAGCAGTTCTTC.

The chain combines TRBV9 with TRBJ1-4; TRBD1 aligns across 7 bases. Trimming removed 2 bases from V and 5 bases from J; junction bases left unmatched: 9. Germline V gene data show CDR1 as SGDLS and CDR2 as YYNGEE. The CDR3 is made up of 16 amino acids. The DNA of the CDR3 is TGTGCCAGCAGCGTGACGCCGGGACAGAGGAATGAAAAACTGTTTTTT. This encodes CASSVTPGQRNEKLFF.

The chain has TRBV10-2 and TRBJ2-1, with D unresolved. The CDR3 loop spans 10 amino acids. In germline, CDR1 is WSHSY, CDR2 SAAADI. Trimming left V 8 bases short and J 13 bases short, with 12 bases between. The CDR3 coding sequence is TGCGCCAGCCGTTCGACAAGTCAGTTCTTC. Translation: CASRSTSQFF.

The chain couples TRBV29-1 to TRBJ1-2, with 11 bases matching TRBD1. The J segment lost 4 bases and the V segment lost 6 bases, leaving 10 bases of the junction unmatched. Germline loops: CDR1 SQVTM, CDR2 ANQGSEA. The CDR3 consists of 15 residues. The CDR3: CSVGDRGMRSYGYTF. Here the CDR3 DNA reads TGCAGCGTGGGGGACAGGGGGATGAGAAGCTATGGCTACACCTTC.

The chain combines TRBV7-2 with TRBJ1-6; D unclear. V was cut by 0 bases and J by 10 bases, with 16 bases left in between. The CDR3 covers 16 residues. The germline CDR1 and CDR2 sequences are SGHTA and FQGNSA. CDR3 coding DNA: TGTGCCAGCAGCTTAGCGCCGGGATTGACGGGCTCACCCCTCCACTTT. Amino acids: CASSLAPGLTGSPLHF.

CDR3 nucleotide sequence: TGTGCCAGCAGTTTAGAGGCAGGGGGCTCCTACGAGCAGTACTTC. This encodes CASSLEAGGSYEQYF. V and J are TRBV27 and TRBJ2-7; 7 nucleotides align to TRBD1. The junction had 4 bases not matched to a gene; V was cut back by 2 bases and J by 0 bases. Germline CDR1 reads MNHEY; CDR2 reads SMNVEV (reference sequence). The CDR3 is made up of 15 amino acids.

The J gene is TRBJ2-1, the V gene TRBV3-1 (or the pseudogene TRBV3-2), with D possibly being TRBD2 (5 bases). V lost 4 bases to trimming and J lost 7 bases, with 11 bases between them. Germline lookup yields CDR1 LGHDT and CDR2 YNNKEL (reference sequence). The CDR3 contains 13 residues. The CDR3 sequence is CASSPSAVNEQFF. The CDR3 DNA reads TGTGCCAGCAGCCCATCAGCGGTAAATGAGCAGTTCTTC.

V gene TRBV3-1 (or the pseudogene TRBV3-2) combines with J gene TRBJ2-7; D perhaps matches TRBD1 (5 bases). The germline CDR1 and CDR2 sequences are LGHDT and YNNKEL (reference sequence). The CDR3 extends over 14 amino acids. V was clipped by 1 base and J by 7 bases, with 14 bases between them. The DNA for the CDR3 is TGTGCCAGCAGCCAAGTGGGGCAGGGAAAGGAGCAGTACTTC. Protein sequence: CASSQVGQGKEQYF.

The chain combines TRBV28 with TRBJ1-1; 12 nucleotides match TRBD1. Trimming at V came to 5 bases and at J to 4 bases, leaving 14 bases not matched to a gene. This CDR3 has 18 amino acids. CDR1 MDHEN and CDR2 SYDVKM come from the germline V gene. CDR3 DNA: TGTGCCAGCAGTCGACGCGGGGGGACAGGGGGCATTAGCACTGAAGCTTTCTTT. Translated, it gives CASSRRGGTGGISTEAFF.

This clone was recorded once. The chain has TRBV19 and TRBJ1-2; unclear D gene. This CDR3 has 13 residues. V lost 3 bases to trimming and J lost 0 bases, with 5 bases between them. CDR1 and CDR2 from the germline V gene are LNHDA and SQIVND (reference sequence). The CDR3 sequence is CASSMRANYGYTF. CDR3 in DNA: TGTGCCAGTAGTATGAGAGCTAACTATGGCTACACCTTC.

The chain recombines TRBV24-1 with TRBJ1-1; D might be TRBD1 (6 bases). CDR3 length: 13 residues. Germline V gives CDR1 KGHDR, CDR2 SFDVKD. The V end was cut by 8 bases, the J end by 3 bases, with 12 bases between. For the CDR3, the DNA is TGTGCCACCATAGGGACAACAGACACTGAAGCTTTCTTT. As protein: CATIGTTDTEAFF.

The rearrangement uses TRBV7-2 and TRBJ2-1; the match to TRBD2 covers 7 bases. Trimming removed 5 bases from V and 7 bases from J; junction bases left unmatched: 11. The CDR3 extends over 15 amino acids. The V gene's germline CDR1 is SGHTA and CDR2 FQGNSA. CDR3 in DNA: TGTGCCAGCAGCCGGCCCGGCGGGAGCAGGAATGAGCAGTTCTTC. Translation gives CASSRPGGSRNEQFF.

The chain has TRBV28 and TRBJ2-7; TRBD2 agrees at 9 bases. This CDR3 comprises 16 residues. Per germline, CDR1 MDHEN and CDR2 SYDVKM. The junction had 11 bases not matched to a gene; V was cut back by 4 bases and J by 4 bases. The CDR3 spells CASSSAFLRGGYEQYF. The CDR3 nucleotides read TGTGCCAGCAGTTCCGCATTTTTGCGGGGGGGATACGAGCAGTACTTC.

The CDR3, as DNA: TGTGCCAGCAGCCCCCCCAGGGATCGTCAGCCCCAGCATTTT. Translating it yields CASSPPRDRQPQHF. V usage is TRBV6-6 and J usage is TRBJ1-5, with a weak D call TRBD1 (5 bases). The germline V gene encodes CDR1 MNHNY and CDR2 SVGAGI (reference sequence). This CDR3 contains 14 residues. The ends were cut back, 6 bases at V and 6 bases at J, with 15 bases in the middle.